A single sample gave rise to the 23 T cell receptor beta chains below, sequenced in a study of blood T cells in healthy people across ages. A J-beta primer mix and a sample-barcoded 5' primer were used in a second PCR of about 7 to 12 cycles. TCRdb recomputed calls from the 5' RACE reads with MiXCR, one row per CDR3 protein. The table shows approximately 1,100,000 distinct CDR3 sequences, with around 45% occurring only once. The sample comprised blood. The receptors derive from a woman aged 55-70 years in good health.

This chain uses TRBV9 with TRBJ1-1; D possibly corresponds to TRBD1 (5 bases). Germline V gene lookup returns CDR1 SGDLS and CDR2 YYNGEE. Trimming removed 0 bases at V and 4 bases at J, with 10 bases between. CDR3 length: 14 amino acids. CDR3 sequence reads: CASSVAYTGTEAFF. The CDR3 DNA reads TGTGCCAGCAGCGTAGCTTATACAGGCACTGAAGCTTTCTTT. The whole variable domain, filled in from reference TRBV9 and TRBJ1-1, reads DSGVTQTPKHLITATGQRVTLRCSPRSGDLSVYWYQQSLDQGLQFLIQYYNGEERAKGNILERFSAQQFPDLHSELNLSSLELGDSALYFCASSVAYTGTEAFFGQGTRLTVV.

The CDR3 protein is CASSSQGAPRAEAFF. Written as DNA, the CDR3 is TGTGCCAGCAGCTCCCAGGGGGCACCGAGGGCTGAAGCTTTCTTT. The chain couples TRBV7-3 to TRBJ1-1, with 8 bases matching TRBD1. The trim removed 4 bases at V and 6 bases at J, leaving 10 bases unmatched. Germline CDR1 is SGHTA and CDR2 is FQGTGA. The CDR3 is 15 amino acids.

The rearrangement uses TRBV14 and TRBJ2-7; either TRBD1 or TRBD2 may supply D (6 bases each). In germline, CDR1 is SGHDN, CDR2 FVKESK. V lost 2 bases to trimming and J lost 6 bases, with 11 bases between them. This CDR3 spans 13 amino acids. The CDR3 reads CASSQIQGGEQYF. In DNA form, the CDR3 reads TGTGCCAGCAGCCAAATACAGGGAGGCGAGCAGTACTTC.

This clonotype has more than one count but fewer than ten. This chain connects TRBV5-5 to TRBJ2-1, with TRBD1 matching 7 bases. Germline values: CDR1 SGHKS, CDR2 YYEKEE (reference sequence). After removal of 4 bases from V and 1 base from J, the junction contained 5 bases not matched to a gene. The CDR3 has 15 amino acids. The CDR3: CASSDGQVSYNEQFF. The CDR3 DNA is TGTGCCAGCAGCGACGGACAGGTATCCTACAATGAGCAGTTCTTC.

With regard to this clonotype: This may stem from a read error, because a much larger clone lies one nucleotide away. This sequence joins TRBV6-2 or TRBV6-3 and TRBJ2-6; D gene uncertain. Germline loops: CDR1 MNHEY, CDR2 SVGEGT. The CDR3 consists of 12 residues. Trimming removed 10 bases at V and 0 bases at J, with 4 bases between. The CDR3 protein is CATCSGANVLTF. The CDR3 bases are TGTGCCACCTGCTCTGGGGCCAACGTCCTGACTTTC.

The rearrangement links TRBV7-2 to TRBJ2-3, with 7 bases matching TRBD2. The CDR3 spans 16 residues. V shed 5 bases and J 3 bases; nucleotides not matched to a gene: 11. CDR1 SGHTA and CDR2 FQGNSA come from the germline V gene. The CDR3 here is CASSRPQLATTDTQYF. CDR3 sequence (DNA): TGTGCCAGCAGCCGACCGCAACTAGCGACGACAGATACGCAGTATTTT.

The chain is built from TRBV19 and TRBJ2-5; 7 bases are shared with TRBD2. The CDR3 length is 13 residues. CDR1 is LNHDA and CDR2 is SQIVND in the germline V gene (reference sequence). V gave up 8 bases and J gave up 4 bases; unmatched junction bases: 7. The CDR3 DNA is TGTGCCAGTTCCACTAGCGACGGAGAGACCCAGTACTTC. Protein product: CASSTSDGETQYF.

This clonotype was seen only a few times. The V call is TRBV5-1, the J call TRBJ2-1, with 11 nucleotides matching TRBD2. The CDR3 extends over 16 amino acids. Germline lookup yields CDR1 SGHRS and CDR2 YFSETQ. After removal of 4 bases from V and 7 bases from J, the junction contained 10 bases not matched to a gene. CDR3 sequence: CASSTMLAGGKNEQFF. CDR3 sequence (DNA): TGCGCCAGCAGCACTATGCTAGCGGGAGGAAAGAATGAGCAGTTCTTC.

The genes are TRBV7-3 and TRBJ1-5, with D uncertain. V was pared by 5 bases and J by 1 base, with 9 bases between. Germline V gene lookup returns CDR1 SGHTA and CDR2 FQGTGA. The CDR3 runs 14 residues. The CDR3 sequence: CASSTYSSNQPQHF. The CDR3 DNA reads TGTGCCAGCAGCACCTATTCCAGCAATCAGCCCCAGCATTTT.

This chain connects TRBV18 to TRBJ2-3; D might be TRBD1 or TRBD2, each matching 6 bases. In germline, CDR1 is KGHSH, CDR2 LQKENI. V lost 5 bases and J lost 4, with 16 bases in between. The CDR3 totals 15 residues. The DNA of the CDR3 is TGTGCCAGCTCAGTGGCCGTCGGGGGCGCAGATACGCAGTATTTT. This encodes CASSVAVGGADTQYF.

V and J are TRBV6-6 and TRBJ2-3; 7 bases map to TRBD2. Germline CDR1 and CDR2: MNHNY and SVGAGI (reference sequence). The CDR3 is made up of 16 amino acids. The V and J ends lost 8 bases and 2 bases, in that order; junction bases with no gene match: 13. As DNA, the CDR3 is TGTGCCAGCCCCAAGAGGCTAGCGGAGACCACAGATACGCAGTATTTT. Translation gives CASPKRLAETTDTQYF.

The rearrangement joins TRBV12-3 or TRBV12-4 to TRBJ2-1; maybe TRBD2 (6 bases). There are 16 residues in the CDR3. V lost 5 bases, J lost 10 bases, and 24 bases lay in between. CDR3 amino acids: CASSLPRDSLQEEQFF. DNA of the CDR3: TGTGCCAGCAGTCTACCCAGGGACTCCCTTCAGGAGGAGCAGTTCTTC.

The chain recombines TRBV3-1 with TRBJ2-7; maybe TRBD1 (6 bases). The J call may be in error: the DNA end matches TRBJ2-1 better. In germline, CDR1 is LGHDT, CDR2 YNNKEL (reference sequence). The CDR3 runs to 13 residues. Written as DNA, the CDR3 is TGTGCCAGCAGCCCCTACAGGGTAGGCGAGCAGTTCTTC. Its translation is CASSPYRVGEQFF.

This clonotype appeared a few times. This chain joins TRBV5-1 and TRBJ2-7; D gene unclear. The V end lost 0 bases, the J end lost 3 bases, and 7 bases lay between the germline ends. This CDR3 is built from 13 residues. Germline CDR1 SGHRS, CDR2 YFSETQ. The CDR3 loop reads CASSLDAFYEQYF. The CDR3 DNA is TGCGCCAGCAGCTTGGACGCATTCTACGAGCAGTACTTC.

The V and J genes are TRBV7-2 and TRBJ2-1; D is unclear. The CDR3 is 11 amino acids. Germline CDR1 SGHTA, CDR2 FQGNSA. Trimming removed 4 bases at V and 15 bases at J, with 13 bases between. The CDR3 sequence: CASSWRDTPFF. The CDR3 region has the DNA TGTGCCAGCAGCTGGCGTGACACTCCGTTCTTC.

The rearrangement joins TRBV7-7 to TRBJ2-1; TRBD1 aligns across 8 bases. Germline-derived CDR1 and CDR2 are SSHAT and FNYEAQ (reference sequence). The CDR3 contains 15 residues. The trim removed 2 bases at V and 3 bases at J, leaving 3 bases unmatched. Here the CDR3 reads CASSLLTGDYNEQFF. CDR3 sequence (DNA): TGTGCCAGCAGCTTATTGACAGGGGACTACAATGAGCAGTTCTTC.

This clonotype was picked up a small number of times. This chain uses TRBV27 with TRBJ2-7, with a tentative D call TRBD1 (6 bases). The length of the CDR3 is 14 residues. Germline assignment: CDR1 MNHEY and CDR2 SMNVEV (reference sequence). The V end was cut by 7 bases, the J end by 0 bases, with 13 bases between. The CDR3 nucleotides are TGTGCCAGCAACCCTACAGGGATCTCCTACGAGCAGTACTTC. It encodes CASNPTGISYEQYF.

V usage is TRBV20-1 and J usage is TRBJ1-2; TRBD1 might be the D (6 bases). This CDR3 contains 14 residues. Trimming stripped 6 bases from V and 2 bases from J, with 16 bases between. Germline-derived CDR1 and CDR2 are DFQATT and SNEGSKA (reference sequence). The CDR3 protein is CSAKIRDKNYGYTF. The CDR3 DNA sequence: TGCAGTGCAAAAATCAGGGACAAAAACTATGGCTACACCTTC.

This clonotype was detected only a few times. This sequence joins TRBV28 and TRBJ2-1, with 10 bases identical to TRBD1. The CDR3 runs 16 residues. Trimming cost V 2 bases and J 8 bases; bases outside gene matches: 9. In germline, CDR1 is MDHEN, CDR2 SYDVKM. The CDR3 DNA is TGTGCCAGCAGTTTACCCTCGGGACAGGGGATCCATGAGCAGTTCTTC. Translating it yields CASSLPSGQGIHEQFF.

The J gene is TRBJ1-4, the V gene TRBV7-6; 7 nucleotides align to TRBD1. CDR1 and CDR2 from the germline V gene are SGHVS and FNYEAQ. The CDR3 totals 16 residues. J was trimmed by 10 bases and V by 5 bases; bases with no gene match: 16. CDR3 bases: TGTGCCAGCAGCCCTAGTCAGGGGGGGACCTTCGGAAAACTGTTTTTT. This codes for CASSPSQGGTFGKLFF.

V usage is TRBV29-1 and J usage is TRBJ1-2; D is undetermined. From germline, CDR1 is SQVTM and CDR2 ANQGSEA. V was shortened by 2 bases and J by 3 bases, with 7 bases between the two germline ends. This CDR3 region has 12 residues. The CDR3 coding sequence is TGCAGCGTTGAACCGGGATACTATGGCTACACCTTC. Translation gives CSVEPGYYGYTF.

The rearrangement uses TRBV20-1 and TRBJ1-5; no reliable D call. Germline values: CDR1 DFQATT, CDR2 SNEGSKA (reference sequence). This CDR3 is built from 14 residues. The V gene lost 2 bases and the J gene lost 3 bases, with 11 bases spanning the gap. CDR3 sequence reads: CSARPLGSNQPQHF. Here the CDR3 DNA reads TGCAGTGCTAGACCCCTGGGATCCAATCAGCCCCAGCATTTT.

This clonotype was counted only a few times. The V and J genes are TRBV28 and TRBJ2-1; TRBD2 is a possible D gene (6 bases). The CDR3 loop spans 14 amino acids. V was pared by 6 bases and J by 7 bases, with 16 bases between. Germline CDR1 MDHEN, CDR2 SYDVKM. Written as DNA, the CDR3 is TGTGCCAGCAGGGAGGGGACCACGAGAAATGAGCAGTTCTTC. This encodes CASREGTTRNEQFF.